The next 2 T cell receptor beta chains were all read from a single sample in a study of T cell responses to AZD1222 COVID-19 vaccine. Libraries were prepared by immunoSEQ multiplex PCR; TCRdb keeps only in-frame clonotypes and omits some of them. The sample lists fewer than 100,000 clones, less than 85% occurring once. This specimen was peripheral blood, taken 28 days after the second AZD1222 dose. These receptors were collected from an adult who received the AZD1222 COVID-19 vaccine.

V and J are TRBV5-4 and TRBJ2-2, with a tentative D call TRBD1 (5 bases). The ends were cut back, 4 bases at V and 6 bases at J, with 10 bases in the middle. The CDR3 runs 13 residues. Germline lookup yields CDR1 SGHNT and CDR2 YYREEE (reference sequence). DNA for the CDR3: TGTGCCAGCAGCAGTTCAGGGTCCGGGGAGCTGTTTTTT. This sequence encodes CASSSSGSGELFF.

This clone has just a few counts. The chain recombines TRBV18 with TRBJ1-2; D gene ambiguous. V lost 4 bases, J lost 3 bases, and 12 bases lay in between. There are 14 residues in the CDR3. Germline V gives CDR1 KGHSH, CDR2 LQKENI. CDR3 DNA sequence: TGTGCCAGCTCACGAATTCAGGCTTACTATGGCTACACCTTC. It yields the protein CASSRIQAYYGYTF.